Presented here are 9 T cell receptor beta chains from one specimen sequenced in a study of OX40 agonist ivuxolimab in advanced cancers. Clones were sequenced by immunoSEQ multiplex PCR, and TCRdb holds only the in-frame ones, with some missing. The table has roughly 80,000 clones, under 90% seen once. Sequences were derived from CD4+ or CD8+ T cells sorted from blood, sampled in a trial of the OX40 agonist ivuxolimab. The receptors originated from an adult with an advanced solid tumor such as melanoma, head and neck, liver or kidney cancer.

The chain is built from TRBV28 and TRBJ2-3; D possibly matches TRBD1 or TRBD2 (6 bases each). Germline CDR1 is MDHEN and CDR2 is SYDVKM. The CDR3 loop spans 16 amino acids. Deletions cut 6 bases from V and 6 bases from J, with 22 bases between. The CDR3 sequence: CASSPAGGFKGDTQYF. The CDR3 bases are TGTGCCAGCAGCCCGGCCGGGGGCTTCAAGGGGGATACGCAGTATTTT.

This chain joins TRBV28 and TRBJ1-6; tentatively, D is TRBD1 (5 bases). The CDR3 totals 12 residues. Per germline, CDR1 MDHEN and CDR2 SYDVKM. Deletions cut 7 bases from V and 7 bases from J, with 8 bases between. This CDR3 is CASNSGNSPLHF. As DNA, the CDR3 is TGTGCCAGCAATTCAGGGAATTCACCCCTCCACTTT.

The J gene is TRBJ1-4, the V gene TRBV30, with TRBD1 as a possible D gene (6 bases). Trimming took 5 bases from V and 0 from J, leaving 16 bases between them. In germline, CDR1 is GTSNPN, CDR2 SVGIG (reference sequence). CDR3 length: 16 residues. As DNA, the CDR3 is TGTGCCTGGCGACAGGTGACCCATGCAACTAATGAAAAACTGTTTTTT. Its translation: CAWRQVTHATNEKLFF.

This clone was found a few times. The genes are TRBV6-5 and TRBJ1-5, with D hard to call. The CDR3 has 15 residues. CDR1 and CDR2 from the germline V gene are MNHEY and SVGAGI. Trimming left V 6 bases short and J 3 bases short, with 15 bases between. The CDR3, as DNA: TGTGCCAGCAGCAGTCTGCGGGGAGTCAATCAGCCCCAGCATTTT. Translation: CASSSLRGVNQPQHF.

The CDR3 nucleotides are TGTGCCAGCAGTCACGGCCCGGGAACCGGGGAGCTGTTTTTT. It is translated as CASSHGPGTGELFF. The chain combines TRBV27 with TRBJ2-2; D might be TRBD2 (5 bases). Trimming took 5 bases from V and 5 from J, leaving 12 bases between them. The CDR3 has 14 residues. CDR1 is MNHEY and CDR2 is SMNVEV in the germline V gene (reference sequence).

This rearrangement joins TRBV4-3 to TRBJ1-4; D is uncertain. This CDR3 has 17 amino acids. Trimming removed 0 bases from V and 10 bases from J, with 21 bases in between. Germline V gene lookup returns CDR1 LGHNA and CDR2 YSLEER. Here the CDR3 reads CASSQDEGFLGFRKLFF. CDR3 DNA: TGCGCCAGCAGCCAAGATGAAGGGTTTCTAGGTTTTCGAAAACTGTTTTTT.

The chain employs TRBV18 and TRBJ1-2; no reliable D call. V dropped 2 bases and J dropped 4 bases, with 11 bases sitting between them. This CDR3 region has 14 residues. Germline V gives CDR1 KGHSH, CDR2 LQKENI. The CDR3 nucleotides are TGTGCCAGCTCACCAACACCGGCCCTCTATGGCTACACCTTC. It translates to CASSPTPALYGYTF. Drawing the rest from reference TRBV18 and TRBJ1-2, the complete variable domain is NAGVMQNPRHLVRRRGQEARLRCSPMKGHSHVYWYRQLPEEGLKFMVYLQKENIIDESGMPKERFSAEFPKEGPSILRIQQVVRGDSAAYFCASSPTPALYGYTFGSGTRLTVV.

This clone was found once. CDR3 sequence: CASSVGRGAAGELFF. CDR3 coding DNA: TGTGCCAGCAGCGTAGGTCGCGGTGCGGCCGGGGAGCTGTTTTTT. V and J are TRBV9 and TRBJ2-2; D is ambiguous. With 0 bases removed from V and 6 bases from J, the gap between germline ends came to 12 bases. The V gene's germline CDR1 is SGDLS and CDR2 YYNGEE. The CDR3 is made up of 15 amino acids.

A single count supports this clone. CDR3 sequence: CASQDGENIQYF. The DNA for the CDR3 is TGTGCCTCTCAAGACGGGGAAAACATTCAGTACTTC. The genes are TRBV10-3 and TRBJ2-4, with a tentative D call TRBD2 (5 bases). The CDR3 is 12 amino acids. The germline CDR1 and CDR2 sequences are ENHRY and SYGVKD. Trimming took 11 bases from V and 5 from J, leaving 13 bases between them.